The rows below give T cell receptor beta chains drawn from one sample of a study of T-cell reconstitution after alpha-beta-depleted transplantation in children. Each CDR3 protein is one row after TCRdb ran MiXCR on the PCR reads. This repertoire shows 350,000 to 400,000 distinct CDR3 sequences, around 20% found once; its top ten account for around 3.9%. Here the sequenced sample was PBMCs from the stem cell graft donor, taken from the stem cell graft. These receptors came from a human donor who donated a stem cell graft to a child with acute myeloid leukemia. CDR3s include the opening cysteine and the closing phenylalanine or tryptophan. The D gene is left open where the match is weak. Rows give clone size only sometimes, using once, few, many, or a class for an expanded clone.

clone size: few
V gene: TRBV29-1
D gene: .
J gene: TRBJ1-1
CDR3 DNA: TGCAGCGTTGCCAACACGAACACTGAAGCTTTCTTT
CDR3 protein: CSVANTNTEAFF

clone size: .
V gene: TRBV11-2
D gene: .
J gene: TRBJ2-5
CDR3 DNA: TGTGCCAGCAGCATCACAGGGACGGAGACCCAGTACTTC
CDR3 protein: CASSITGTETQYF

clone size: many
V gene: TRBV12-3/TRBV12-4
D gene: TRBD1
J gene: TRBJ2-1
CDR3 DNA: TGTGCCAGCAGTCATCCCCAGGGGGAAGTGAATGAGCAGTTCTTC
CDR3 protein: CASSHPQGEVNEQFF

clone size: .
V gene: TRBV20-1
D gene: TRBD1
J gene: TRBJ2-3
CDR3 DNA: TGCAGTGCTCGAAGAACAGGGGTCACAGATACGCAGTATTTT
CDR3 protein: CSARRTGVTDTQYF

clone size: few
V gene: TRBV9
D gene: .
J gene: TRBJ2-1
CDR3 DNA: TGTGCCAGCAGCGTAGCTTCGGGGGACCACAATGAGCAGTTCTTC
CDR3 protein: CASSVASGDHNEQFF

clone size: few
V gene: TRBV5-1
D gene: .
J gene: TRBJ2-3
CDR3 DNA: TGCGCCAGCAGTAAGACTCGGGACACAGATACGCAGTATTTT
CDR3 protein: CASSKTRDTDTQYF

clone size: few
V gene: TRBV28
D gene: TRBD1
J gene: TRBJ2-7
CDR3 DNA: TGTGCCAGCAGTACAATCCCCGGGACAGCCACCTACGAGCAGTACTTC
CDR3 protein: CASSTIPGTATYEQYF

clone size: .
V gene: TRBV11-2
D gene: .
J gene: TRBJ2-7
CDR3 DNA: TGTGCCAGCAGCAGGGCACTAGGTGGCGAGCAGTACTTC
CDR3 protein: CASSRALGGEQYF

clone size: few
V gene: TRBV7-8
D gene: .
J gene: TRBJ2-7
CDR3 DNA: TGTGCCAGCAGCTTAGTTCGGAAATACGAGCAGTACTTC
CDR3 protein: CASSLVRKYEQYF

clone size: once
V gene: TRBV18
D gene: TRBD2
J gene: TRBJ2-5
CDR3 DNA: TGTGCCAGCTCACCCAGACCGGGAGGGGGAGAGACCCAGTACTTC
CDR3 protein: CASSPRPGGGETQYF

clone size: few
V gene: TRBV10-3
D gene: .
J gene: TRBJ2-1
CDR3 DNA: TGTGCCATCACTTCTAACAATGAGCAGTTCTTC
CDR3 protein: CAITSNNEQFF

clone size: .
V gene: TRBV20-1
D gene: .
J gene: TRBJ1-2
CDR3 DNA: TGCAGTGCTAGAGATTTGGGGGGGCCTTATGGCTACACCTTC
CDR3 protein: CSARDLGGPYGYTF

clone size: .
V gene: TRBV9
D gene: TRBD2
J gene: TRBJ2-7
CDR3 DNA: TGTGCCAGCAGCGTGGGACTAGCGGGAGAAAACGAGCAGTACTTC
CDR3 protein: CASSVGLAGENEQYF

clone size: many
V gene: TRBV20-1
D gene: .
J gene: TRBJ2-1
CDR3 DNA: TGCAGTGAAATTACGAGGGGCGGCTCCTACAATGAGCAGTTCTTC
CDR3 protein: CSEITRGGSYNEQFF

clone size: few
V gene: TRBV7-2
D gene: .
J gene: TRBJ2-3
CDR3 DNA: TGTGCCAGCAGCAGGGACTTCAACACAGATACGCAGTATTTT
CDR3 protein: CASSRDFNTDTQYF

clone size: many
V gene: TRBV5-1
D gene: TRBD1
J gene: TRBJ2-7
CDR3 DNA: TGCGCCAGCAGCCTTACAGGGGGAAACGAGCAGTACTTC
CDR3 protein: CASSLTGGNEQYF

clone size: few
V gene: TRBV29-1
D gene: TRBD2
J gene: TRBJ2-1
CDR3 DNA: TGCAGCACCGGGACTAGCGGGAGTAATGAGCAGTTCTTC
CDR3 protein: CSTGTSGSNEQFF

clone size: .
V gene: TRBV20-1
D gene: TRBD1
J gene: TRBJ2-7
CDR3 DNA: TGCAGTTCAGGGACAGGTGTAAACGAGCAGTACTTC
CDR3 protein: CSSGTGVNEQYF

clone size: .
V gene: TRBV6-1
D gene: .
J gene: TRBJ2-7
CDR3 DNA: TGTGCCAGCAGTGAATCGGAAGGCGAGCAGTACTTC
CDR3 protein: CASSESEGEQYF

clone size: many
V gene: TRBV20-1
D gene: .
J gene: TRBJ1-3
CDR3 DNA: TGCAGTGCTAGAGATATTATGTTGAGCGGGGTTGGAAACACCATATATTTT
CDR3 protein: CSARDIMLSGVGNTIYF

clone size: .
V gene: TRBV24-1
D gene: TRBD1
J gene: TRBJ2-7
CDR3 DNA: TGTGCCACCAGTGACCGCCGGGACAGGGTATTGTCGGTCTACGAGCAGTACTTC
CDR3 protein: CATSDRRDRVLSVYEQYF